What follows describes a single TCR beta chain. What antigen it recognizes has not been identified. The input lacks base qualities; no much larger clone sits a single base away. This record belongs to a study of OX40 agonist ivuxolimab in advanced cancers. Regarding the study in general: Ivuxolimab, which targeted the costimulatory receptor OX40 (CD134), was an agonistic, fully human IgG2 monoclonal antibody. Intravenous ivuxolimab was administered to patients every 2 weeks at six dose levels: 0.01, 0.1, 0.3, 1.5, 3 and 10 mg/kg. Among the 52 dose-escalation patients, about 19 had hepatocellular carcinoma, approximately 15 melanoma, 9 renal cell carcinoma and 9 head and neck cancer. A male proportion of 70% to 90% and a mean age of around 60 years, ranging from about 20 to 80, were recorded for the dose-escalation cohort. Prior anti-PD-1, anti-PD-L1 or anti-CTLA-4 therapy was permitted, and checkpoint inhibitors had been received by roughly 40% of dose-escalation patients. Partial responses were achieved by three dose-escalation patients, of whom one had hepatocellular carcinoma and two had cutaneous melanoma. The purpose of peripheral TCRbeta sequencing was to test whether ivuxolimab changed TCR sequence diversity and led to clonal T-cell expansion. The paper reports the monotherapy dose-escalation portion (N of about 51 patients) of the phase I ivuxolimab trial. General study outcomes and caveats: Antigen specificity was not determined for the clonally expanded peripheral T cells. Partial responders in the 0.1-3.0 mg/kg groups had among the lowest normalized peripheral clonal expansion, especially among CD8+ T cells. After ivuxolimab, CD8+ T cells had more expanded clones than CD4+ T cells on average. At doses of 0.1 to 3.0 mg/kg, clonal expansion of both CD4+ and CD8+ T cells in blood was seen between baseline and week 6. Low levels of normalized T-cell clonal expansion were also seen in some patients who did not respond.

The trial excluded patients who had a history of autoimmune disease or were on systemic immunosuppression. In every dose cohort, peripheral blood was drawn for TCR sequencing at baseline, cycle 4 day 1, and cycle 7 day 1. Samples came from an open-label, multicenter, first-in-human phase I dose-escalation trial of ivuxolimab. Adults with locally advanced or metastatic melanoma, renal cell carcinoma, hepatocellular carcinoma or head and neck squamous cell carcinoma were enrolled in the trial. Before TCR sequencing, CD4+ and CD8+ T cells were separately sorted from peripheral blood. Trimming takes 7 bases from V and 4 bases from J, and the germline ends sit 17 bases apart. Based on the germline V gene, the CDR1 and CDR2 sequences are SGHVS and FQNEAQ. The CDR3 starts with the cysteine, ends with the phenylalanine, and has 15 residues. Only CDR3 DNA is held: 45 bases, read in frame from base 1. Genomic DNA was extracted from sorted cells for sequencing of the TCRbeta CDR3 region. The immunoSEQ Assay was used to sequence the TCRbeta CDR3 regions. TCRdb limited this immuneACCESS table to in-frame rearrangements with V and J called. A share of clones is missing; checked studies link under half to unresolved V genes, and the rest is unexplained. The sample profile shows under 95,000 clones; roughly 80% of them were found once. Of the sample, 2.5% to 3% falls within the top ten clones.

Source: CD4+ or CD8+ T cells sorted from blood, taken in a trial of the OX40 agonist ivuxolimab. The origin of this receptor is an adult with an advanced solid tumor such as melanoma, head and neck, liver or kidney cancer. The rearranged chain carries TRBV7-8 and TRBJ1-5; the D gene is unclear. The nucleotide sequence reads TGTGCCAGCACCGTACTGGGAGGGTCAAATCAGCCCCAGCATTTT. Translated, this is CASTVLGGSNQPQHF. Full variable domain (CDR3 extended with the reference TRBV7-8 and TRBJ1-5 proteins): GAGVSQSPRYKVAKRGQDVALRCDPISGHVSLFWYQQALGQGPEFLTYFQNEAQLDKSGLPSDRFFAERPEGSVSTLKIQRTQQEDSAVYLCASTVLGGSNQPQHFGDGTRLSIL.